Described below is a single TCR beta chain sequence and its context. Its specificity is unknown. The data stem from a study of T cell responses to AZD1222 COVID-19 vaccine. The data were produced by immunoSEQ multiplex PCR, yet TCRdb's version contains in-frame clones alone and is incomplete. The table lists about 110,000 clones, about 89% of them singletons, with roughly 4.3% in the top ten. Study results and caveats: The donor cohort was predominantly white British with a female majority, and clonal diversity may have been underestimated. Spike-specific TCR depth and breadth grew after two AZD1222 doses.

Second-dose timings of about 4 or about 12 weeks were pooled. V dropped 4 bases and J dropped 2 bases, with 15 bases sitting between them. Germline lookup yields CDR1 KGHDR and CDR2 SFDVKD. The CDR3 has 16 amino acids. The source of this sequence is an adult who received the AZD1222 COVID-19 vaccine. The chain employs TRBV24-1 and TRBJ2-3; D might be TRBD1 (6 bases). Specimen: peripheral blood, collected 28 days after the second AZD1222 dose. This chain's CDR3 is CATSEYRADLTDTQYF. As DNA, the CDR3 is TGTGCCACCAGTGAATACAGGGCTGACCTCACAGATACGCAGTATTTT.